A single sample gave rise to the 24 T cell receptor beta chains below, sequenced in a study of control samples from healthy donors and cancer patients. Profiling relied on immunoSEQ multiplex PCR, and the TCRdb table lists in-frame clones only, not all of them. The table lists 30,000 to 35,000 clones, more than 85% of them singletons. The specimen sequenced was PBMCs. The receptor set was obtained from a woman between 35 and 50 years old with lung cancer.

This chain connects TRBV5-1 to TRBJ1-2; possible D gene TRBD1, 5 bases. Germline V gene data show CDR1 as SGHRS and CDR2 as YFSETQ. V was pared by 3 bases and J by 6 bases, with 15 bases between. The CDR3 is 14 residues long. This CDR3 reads CASSSSGQGDGYTF. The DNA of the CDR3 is TGCGCCAGCAGCTCCTCGGGGCAGGGCGATGGCTACACCTTC.

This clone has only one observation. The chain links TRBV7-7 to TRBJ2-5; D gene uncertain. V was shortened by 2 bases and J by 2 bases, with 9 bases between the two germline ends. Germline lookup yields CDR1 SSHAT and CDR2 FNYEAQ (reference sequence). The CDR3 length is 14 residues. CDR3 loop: CASSLRPGQETQYF. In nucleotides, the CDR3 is TGTGCCAGCAGCTTAAGGCCAGGACAAGAGACCCAGTACTTC.

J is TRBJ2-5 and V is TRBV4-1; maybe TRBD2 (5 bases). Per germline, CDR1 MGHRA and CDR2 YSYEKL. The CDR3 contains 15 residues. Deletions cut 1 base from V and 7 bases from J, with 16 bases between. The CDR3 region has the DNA TGCGCCAGCAGCCAAGCCGAAGGCCTCCGGGGGACCCAGTACTTC. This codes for CASSQAEGLRGTQYF.

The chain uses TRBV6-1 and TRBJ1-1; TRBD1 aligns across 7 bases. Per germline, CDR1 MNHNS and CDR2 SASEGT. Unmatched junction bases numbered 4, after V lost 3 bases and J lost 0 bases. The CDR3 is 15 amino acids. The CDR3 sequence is CASSDKGAVNTEAFF. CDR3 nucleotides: TGTGCCAGCAGTGATAAGGGGGCGGTGAACACTGAAGCTTTCTTT.

CDR3 residues: CASSTTGASNQPQHF. CDR3 in DNA: TGTGCCAGTAGTACGACAGGGGCTAGCAATCAGCCCCAGCATTTT. V is TRBV19 and J is TRBJ1-5; 8 nucleotides agree with TRBD1. The CDR3 loop spans 15 amino acids. Trimming removed 4 bases from V and 0 bases from J; junction bases left unmatched: 2. Germline V gene sequence: CDR1 LNHDA, CDR2 SQIVND (reference sequence).

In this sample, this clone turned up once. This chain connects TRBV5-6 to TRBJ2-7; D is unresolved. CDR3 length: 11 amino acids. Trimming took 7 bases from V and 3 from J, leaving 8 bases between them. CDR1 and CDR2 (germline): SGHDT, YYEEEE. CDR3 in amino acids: CASASYYEQYF. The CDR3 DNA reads TGTGCCAGCGCCAGCTACTACGAGCAGTACTTC.

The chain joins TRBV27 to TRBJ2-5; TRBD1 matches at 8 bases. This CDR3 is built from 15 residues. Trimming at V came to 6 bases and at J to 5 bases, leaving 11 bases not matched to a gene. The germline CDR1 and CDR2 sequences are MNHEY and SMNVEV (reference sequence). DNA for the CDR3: TGTGCCAGCAGATCAGATGACAGGGGATGGGAGACCCAGTACTTC. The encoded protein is CASRSDDRGWETQYF.

This CDR3 is CASSLPGTSGTDTQYF. CDR3 in DNA: TGTGCCAGCAGTTTGCCCGGGACTAGCGGCACAGATACGCAGTATTTT. This chain links TRBV28 with TRBJ2-3; TRBD2 matches 10 bases. CDR1 is MDHEN, CDR2 SYDVKM, per germline. The CDR3 is 16 amino acids. Trimming cost V 3 bases and J 1 base; bases outside gene matches: 4.

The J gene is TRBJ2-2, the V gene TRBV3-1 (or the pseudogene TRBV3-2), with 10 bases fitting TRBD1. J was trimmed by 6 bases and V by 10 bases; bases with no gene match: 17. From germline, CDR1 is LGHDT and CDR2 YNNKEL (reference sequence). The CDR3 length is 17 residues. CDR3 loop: CATGPGTGDISSGELFF. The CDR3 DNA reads TGTGCCACCGGTCCCGGGACAGGGGACATCAGTTCCGGGGAGCTGTTTTTT.

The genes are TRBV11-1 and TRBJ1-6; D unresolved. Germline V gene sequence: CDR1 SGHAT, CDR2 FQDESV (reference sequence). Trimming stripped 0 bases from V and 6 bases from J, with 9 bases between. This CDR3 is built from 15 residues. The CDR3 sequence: CASSLAGEGNSPLHF. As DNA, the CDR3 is TGTGCCAGCAGCTTAGCCGGAGAGGGTAATTCACCCCTCCACTTT.

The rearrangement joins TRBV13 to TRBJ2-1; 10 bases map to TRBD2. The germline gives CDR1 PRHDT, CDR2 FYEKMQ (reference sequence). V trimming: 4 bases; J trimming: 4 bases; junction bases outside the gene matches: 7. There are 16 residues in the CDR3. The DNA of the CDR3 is TGTGCCAGCAGCTCAAGCAAGCGGGGGGGTTACAATGAGCAGTTCTTC. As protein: CASSSSKRGGYNEQFF.

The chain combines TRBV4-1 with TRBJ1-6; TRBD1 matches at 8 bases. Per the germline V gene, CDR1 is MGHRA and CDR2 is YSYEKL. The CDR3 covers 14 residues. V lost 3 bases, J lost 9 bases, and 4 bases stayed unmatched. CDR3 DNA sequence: TGCGCCAGCAGCCACGACAGGGGTGGTTCACCCCTCCACTTT. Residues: CASSHDRGGSPLHF.

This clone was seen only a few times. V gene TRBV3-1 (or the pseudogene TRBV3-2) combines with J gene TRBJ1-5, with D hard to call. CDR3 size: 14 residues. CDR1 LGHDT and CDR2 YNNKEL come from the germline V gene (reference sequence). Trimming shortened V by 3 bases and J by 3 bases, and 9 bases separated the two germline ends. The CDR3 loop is CASSHRLVNQPQHF. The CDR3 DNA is TGTGCCAGCAGCCATAGACTGGTCAATCAGCCCCAGCATTTT.

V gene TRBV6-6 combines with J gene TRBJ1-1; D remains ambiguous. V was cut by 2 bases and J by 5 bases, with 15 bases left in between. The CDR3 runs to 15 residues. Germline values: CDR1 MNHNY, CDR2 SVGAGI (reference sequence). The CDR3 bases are TGTGCCAGCAGTTACCCCCACCAACAAGGGACTGAAGCTTTCTTT. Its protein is CASSYPHQQGTEAFF.

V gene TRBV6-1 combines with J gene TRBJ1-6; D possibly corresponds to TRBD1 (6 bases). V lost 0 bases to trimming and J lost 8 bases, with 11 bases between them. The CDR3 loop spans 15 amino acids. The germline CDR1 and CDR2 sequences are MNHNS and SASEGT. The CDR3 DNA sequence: TGTGCCAGCAGTGAAGCGCGGGGGGCGCATTCACCCCTCCACTTT. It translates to CASSEARGAHSPLHF.

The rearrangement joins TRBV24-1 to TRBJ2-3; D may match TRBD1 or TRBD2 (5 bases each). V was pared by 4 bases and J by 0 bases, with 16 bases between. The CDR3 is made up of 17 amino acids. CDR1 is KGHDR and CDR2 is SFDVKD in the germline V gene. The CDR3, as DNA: TGTGCCACCAGTGACTGGGACCGAGTCCTCAGCACAGATACGCAGTATTTT. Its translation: CATSDWDRVLSTDTQYF.

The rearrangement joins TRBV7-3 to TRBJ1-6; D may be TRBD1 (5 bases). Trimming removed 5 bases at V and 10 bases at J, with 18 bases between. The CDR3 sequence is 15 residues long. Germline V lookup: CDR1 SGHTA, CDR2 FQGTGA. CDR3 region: CASSPVREGQSPLHF. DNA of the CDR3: TGTGCCAGCAGCCCTGTAAGGGAAGGACAATCACCCCTCCACTTT.

The CDR3 spells CASSWTPQETQYF. DNA for the CDR3: TGTGCCAGCAGCTGGACACCCCAAGAGACCCAGTACTTC. The J gene is TRBJ2-5, the V gene TRBV5-5; a possible D gene is TRBD1 (5 bases). V dropped 3 bases and J dropped 1 base, with 7 bases sitting between them. This CDR3 comprises 13 residues. Germline V gene sequence: CDR1 SGHKS, CDR2 YYEKEE (reference sequence).

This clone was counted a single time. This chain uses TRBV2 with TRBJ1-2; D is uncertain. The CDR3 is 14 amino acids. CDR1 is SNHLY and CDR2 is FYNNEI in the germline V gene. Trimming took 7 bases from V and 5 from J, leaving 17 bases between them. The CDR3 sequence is CASNLATTPYGYTF. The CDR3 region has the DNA TGTGCCAGCAACCTCGCGACAACTCCTTATGGCTACACCTTC.

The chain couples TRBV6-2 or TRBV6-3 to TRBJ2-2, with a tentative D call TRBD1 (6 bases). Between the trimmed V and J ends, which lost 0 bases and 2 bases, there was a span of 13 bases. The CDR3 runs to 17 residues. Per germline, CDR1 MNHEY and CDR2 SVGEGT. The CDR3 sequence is CASSYSRGTRNTGELFF. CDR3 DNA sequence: TGTGCCAGCAGTTACTCGAGAGGGACAAGAAACACCGGGGAGCTGTTTTTT.

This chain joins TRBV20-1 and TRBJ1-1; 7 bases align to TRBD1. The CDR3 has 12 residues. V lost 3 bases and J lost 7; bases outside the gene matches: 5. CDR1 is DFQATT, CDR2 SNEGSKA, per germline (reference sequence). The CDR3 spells CSASWDRNEAFF. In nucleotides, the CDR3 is TGCAGTGCTAGTTGGGACAGAAATGAAGCTTTCTTT.

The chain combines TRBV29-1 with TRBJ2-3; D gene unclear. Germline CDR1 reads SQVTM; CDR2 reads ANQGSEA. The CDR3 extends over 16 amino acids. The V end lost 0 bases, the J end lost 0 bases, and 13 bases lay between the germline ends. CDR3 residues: CSVEDKDRKSTDTQYF. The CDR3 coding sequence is TGCAGCGTTGAAGATAAGGATCGGAAAAGCACAGATACGCAGTATTTT.

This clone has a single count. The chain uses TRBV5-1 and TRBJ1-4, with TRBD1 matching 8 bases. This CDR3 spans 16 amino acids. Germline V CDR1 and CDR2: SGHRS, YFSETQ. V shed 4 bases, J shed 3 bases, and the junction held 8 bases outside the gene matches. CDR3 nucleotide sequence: TGCGCCAGCAGCCCCACCCGGACAGGGCCTAATGAAAAACTGTTTTTT. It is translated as CASSPTRTGPNEKLFF.

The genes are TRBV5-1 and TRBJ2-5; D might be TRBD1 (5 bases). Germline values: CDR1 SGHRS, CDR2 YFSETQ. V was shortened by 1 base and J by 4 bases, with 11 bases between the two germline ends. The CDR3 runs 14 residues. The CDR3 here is CASSLRGLSETQYF. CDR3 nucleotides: TGCGCCAGCAGCTTGAGGGGCTTGTCAGAGACCCAGTACTTC.